The rows below give T cell receptor beta chains drawn from one sample of a study of CD8 T cells in Susac syndrome. One entry per CDR3 protein, called by TCRdb with MiXCR from the immunoSEQ multiplex PCR reads. The data show roughly 200,000 distinct CDR3 sequences, over 90% seen once. The specimen sequenced was CD4+ T cells from PBMCs. The receptor set was obtained from a human donor with Susac syndrome. Each CDR3 is given with its conserved first and last residue. Fields, in order: V gene, J gene, clone size, CDR3 protein. Clone size, where shown, is once, few, many, or a class for clones that have expanded.

TRBV5-4	TRBJ2-5	few	CASSLRGEETQYF
TRBV12-3/TRBV12-4	TRBJ2-6	once	CASSADSGANVLTF
TRBV20-1	TRBJ1-5	once	CSASTRTANQPQHF
TRBV5-1	TRBJ2-5	NA	CASSRRDSTETQYF
TRBV12-2	TRBJ2-3	NA	CASRLAYCPIQEDTDTQYF
TRBV7-9	TRBJ2-7	NA	CASSLGILSYEQYF
TRBV20-1	TRBJ2-1	NA	CSARFIVAGYNEQFF
TRBV6-1	TRBJ2-3	NA	CASSVWAADTQYF
TRBV6-5	TRBJ1-1	NA	CASSRDRAGDTEAFF
TRBV30	TRBJ1-1	NA	CAWSGGIRNTEAFF
TRBV12-3/TRBV12-4	TRBJ1-5	NA	CASSANAGGQPQHF
TRBV12-3/TRBV12-4	TRBJ1-1	NA	CASSFTEGGTEAFF
TRBV7-9	TRBJ1-5	few	CASSPEVGNQPQHF
TRBV28	TRBJ1-3	NA	CASSLSRPSGNTIYF
TRBV4-2	TRBJ1-5	NA	CASKTLGEQCNQPQHF
TRBV7-9	TRBJ2-1	NA	CASSLVVPRSNEQFF
TRBV6-2/TRBV6-3	TRBJ2-5	once	CASSYGLIPMETQYF
TRBV9	TRBJ2-3	NA	CASSAPGYTDTQYF
TRBV30	TRBJ2-3	NA	CAWRAGASTDTQYF
TRBV11-2	TRBJ2-2	NA	CASSFPSGLNTGELFF
TRBV7-9	TRBJ1-2	NA	CASSPDGTGGYTF
TRBV7-9	TRBJ1-1	NA	CASPELLNTEAFF
TRBV29-1	TRBJ2-2	NA	CSVRTGRGELFF
TRBV12-3/TRBV12-4	TRBJ1-1	NA	CASRKFGTGGTEAFF
TRBV4-1	TRBJ1-2	NA	CASSPTGHSNYGYTF
TRBV19	TRBJ2-4	NA	CASSMDRRLAKNIQYF
TRBV20-1	TRBJ2-1	NA	CSAFSSYNEQFF
TRBV20-1	TRBJ2-7	NA	CSARRSGSSYEQYF
TRBV29-1	TRBJ1-1	once	CSVVRGQSNTEAFF
TRBV20-1	TRBJ2-1	NA	CSARDGLSYNEQFF
TRBV20-1	TRBJ2-1	NA	CSAVGPPHYNEQFF
TRBV7-9	TRBJ2-2	NA	CASSPTGAPNAGELFF
TRBV12-3/TRBV12-4	TRBJ2-3	NA	CASTFSGTDTDTQYF
TRBV28	TRBJ1-5	once	CASSLFGGAPYSNQPQHF
TRBV3-1	TRBJ2-1	NA	CASSQAGAQFF
TRBV20-1	TRBJ2-3	NA	CSASRRVAGEGTDTQYF
TRBV18	TRBJ1-1	once	CASSPYITGGTEAFF
TRBV4-1	TRBJ1-1	NA	CASSQFWSPNTEAFF
TRBV5-1	TRBJ2-1	NA	CASSLVGTSSSNEQFF
TRBV12-3/TRBV12-4	TRBJ2-1	NA	CASSSTGAHNEQFF
TRBV25-1	TRBJ1-3	once	CASSGTGNRLTAIYF
TRBV30	TRBJ2-1	NA	CAWSVRGTGLNEQFF
TRBV7-6	TRBJ2-7	NA	CASSPRDRVISYEQYF
TRBV19	TRBJ1-1	NA	CASSIRPSEAFF
TRBV20-1	TRBJ1-5	NA	CSARSVGSYQPQHF
TRBV12-3/TRBV12-4	TRBJ2-1	once	CASSPSGGVYNEQFF
TRBV7-9	TRBJ1-6	NA	CASSRGLVTYNSPLHF
TRBV7-2	TRBJ2-7	NA	CASSPERGVYEQYF